Sequencing of this T cell receptor beta chain was carried out in a study of blood T cell repertoires in COVID-19. Study-wide background: Sites in the United States, Italy and Spain provided acute and convalescent COVID-19 samples. PBMCs, B-cell-depleted T cells, or T cells provided the cDNA or gDNA that made up the material.

Looked up from germline, CDR1 is MNHEY and CDR2 is SMNVEV (reference sequence). This CDR3 spans 16 amino acids. The junction had 7 bases not matched to a gene; V was cut back by 4 bases and J by 1 base. Seattle's cohort entered during active infection and was followed longitudinally. In the study's own analysis: Reference gene primer amplification in the assay estimated nucleated cell counts. Some clones are missing from TCRdb's copy, which holds only in-frame ones; the method was immunoSEQ multiplex PCR. The DNA gave D and trimming, while V, J and clone size come from that table. The table lists 150,000 to 200,000 clones, around 82% of them singletons.

The sequencing sample was made of peripheral blood. V gene TRBV27 combines with J gene TRBJ2-1, with 7 bases that match TRBD2. The TCR comes from a woman in her forties with COVID-19, enrolled during active disease. This chain's CDR3 is CASSYFGLESYNEQFF. CDR3 sequence (DNA): TGTGCCAGCAGTTACTTCGGACTAGAATCCTACAATGAGCAGTTCTTC.